What follows describes a single T cell receptor (beta chain). Antigen specificity is unknown. Primers included in the PCR were 60 Vbeta and 13 Jbeta primers. Only in-frame clones appear in the TCRdb table, and some are missing; sequencing was by immunoSEQ multiplex PCR. The table includes fewer than 250,000 clones, more than 70% detected once. This CDR3 contains 16 residues. CDR1 and CDR2 from the germline V gene are SGHRS and YFSETQ. Deletions cut 0 bases from V and 0 bases from J, with 10 bases between. This entry comes from a study of cytomegalovirus exposure and HLA in healthy donors. Whole-study results and caveats: Across all donors, roughly uniform sequencing depth was an assumption of the presence/absence analyses. In a later analysis, a missense DCLRE1C variant was linked to TCR beta V- and J-gene trimming.

Sequencing input: PBMCs. The sequence was collected from a human donor in good health. The rearrangement links TRBV5-1 to TRBJ2-1, with unresolved D. The CDR3 loop reads CASSLGHASSYNEQFF. CDR3 in DNA: TGCGCCAGCAGCTTGGGTCACGCGAGCTCCTACAATGAGCAGTTCTTC.